Listed below are T cell receptor beta chains from one sample, sequenced in a study of T cells in localized non-small cell lung cancer. The repertoire was sequenced with immunoSEQ multiplex PCR; TCRdb's copy has only in-frame clones and lacks some. Found here are thousands of clones, 85% of them singletons; the top ten hold around 7.8%. The specimen comprised PBMCs, sampled before any cancer treatment. The receptors were sampled from a woman aged 40-69 years with stage II lung adenocarcinoma. Each CDR3 is given with its conserved first and last residue. The D gene is left open where the match is weak. Not every row has a clone size; where given, it reads once, few, many or a size class.

size,V,D,J,DNA,CDR3
.,TRBV7-2,TRBD1,TRBJ1-1,TGTGCCAGCAGCGTAGGGGGGACAGGAGCCATGAACACTGAAGCTTTCTTT,CASSVGGTGAMNTEAFF
few,TRBV5-6,TRBD1,TRBJ1-1,TGTGCCAGCAGTCTGAGGCTGGACAGGTTATTT,CASSLRLDRLF
.,TRBV29-1,TRBD1,TRBJ1-2,TGCAGCGTTGCGAAGTACGGACAGGGGTTAAAGGGCTACACCTTC,CSVAKYGQGLKGYTF
.,TRBV5-6,TRBD2,TRBJ2-1,TGTGCCAGCAGCCCCCTCGGCGGGGGGGGGAATGAGCAGTTCTTC,CASSPLGGGGNEQFF
.,TRBV7-2,.,TRBJ1-5,TGTGCCAGCAGCTTAGGCTACAGGGTGAACAATCAGCCCCAGCATTTT,CASSLGYRVNNQPQHF
few,TRBV19,TRBD1,TRBJ1-5,TGTGCCAGTAGTATGGTGCCAGGGGGGAATCAGCCCCAGCATTTT,CASSMVPGGNQPQHF
.,TRBV19,.,TRBJ1-4,TGTGCCAGCCGTAGGGATGAAAAACTGTTTTTT,CASRRDEKLFF
.,TRBV7-2,TRBD2,TRBJ2-7,TGTGCCACCTCTACCGCGGGGGGCCCCTACGAGCAGTACTTC,CATSTAGGPYEQYF
once,TRBV28,.,TRBJ2-6,TGTGCCAGCAGCCCTATGACAGGTGGCGGTGGGGCCAACGTCCTGACTTTC,CASSPMTGGGGANVLTF
.,TRBV2,.,TRBJ1-5,TGTGCCAGCAGTCCTGGGGGTACGGGCAATCAGCCCCAGCATTTT,CASSPGGTGNQPQHF
.,TRBV6-1,.,TRBJ2-5,TGTGCCAGCAGTGAAACCACCCGAGAGGCCCGGGGAGAGACCCAGTACTTC,CASSETTREARGETQYF
.,TRBV27,TRBD1,TRBJ1-2,TGTGCCAGCAGCTCGGACAGGGTAAATGGCTACACCTTC,CASSSDRVNGYTF
.,TRBV2,.,TRBJ1-6,TGTGCCAGCAGTGCTAAGCTCGTTAGAGCTAATTCACCCCTCCACTTT,CASSAKLVRANSPLHF
.,TRBV9,.,TRBJ1-4,TGTGCCAGCAGCGTAGCTTTACAGGCGAATGAAAAACTGTTTTTT,CASSVALQANEKLFF
.,TRBV7-3,.,TRBJ1-5,TGTGCCAGCAGCTTAGAGCGTCGGGGCCTAGGGCCCCAGCATTTT,CASSLERRGLGPQHF
.,TRBV5-1,.,TRBJ1-1,TGCGCCAGCAGCTTCCTAGGGGGGAACACTGAAGCTTTCTTT,CASSFLGGNTEAFF
.,TRBV7-2,TRBD2,TRBJ2-5,TGTGCCAGCAGCTCTAGCGGGTGGGAGACCCAGTACTTC,CASSSSGWETQYF
.,TRBV30,.,TRBJ1-4,TGTGCCTGGAGTGTACCGGGGCACGGTAATGAAAAACTGTTTTTT,CAWSVPGHGNEKLFF
.,TRBV27,.,TRBJ1-1,TGTGCCAGCAGTTTATCGAGGGGGGGAACGAACACTGAAGCTTTCTTT,CASSLSRGGTNTEAFF
.,TRBV2,.,TRBJ1-2,TGTGCCAGCAGTGATAGGGGGGACCGCTATGGCTACACCTTC,CASSDRGDRYGYTF
.,TRBV5-1,.,TRBJ1-2,TGCGCCAGCAGGGAACAGGTTGGGGTCTATGGCTACACCTTC,CASREQVGVYGYTF
once,TRBV11-2,.,TRBJ1-1,TGTGCCAGCAGCCAAACAGGGAGGAGAGCTTTCTTT,CASSQTGRRAFF
once,TRBV29-1,.,TRBJ1-5,TGCAGCGTTGGGCAGGGGACCGGTCAGCCCCAGCATTTT,CSVGQGTGQPQHF
.,TRBV4-1,.,TRBJ1-1,TGCGCCAGCAGCCAAGATCTCCGCTTGCCTTTCTTT,CASSQDLRLPFF
.,TRBV6-1,TRBD1,TRBJ2-1,TGTGCCAGCAGTGAGGGACAGCTATACAATGAGCAGTTCTTC,CASSEGQLYNEQFF
once,TRBV28,.,TRBJ1-1,TGTGCCAGCAAGATTTACGGGAGGGCTGAAGCTTTCTTT,CASKIYGRAEAFF
.,TRBV5-1,TRBD1,TRBJ1-3,TGCGCCAGCAGCCCGGGACAGGGCGGCACCATATATTTT,CASSPGQGGTIYF